The following is a TCR beta chain sequence with its context. The trim removed 4 bases at V and 6 bases at J, leaving 5 bases unmatched. Germline V CDR1 and CDR2: SEHNR, FQNEAQ (reference sequence). The CDR3 totals 14 residues. Using immunoSEQ multiplex PCR, the repertoire was profiled, and TCRdb retains in-frame clones only, with some absent. The top ten hold roughly 2.3% of the sample, which has 150,000 or so clones, approximately 91% seen once. The sample is drawn from a study of blood T cell repertoires in COVID-19. Sequenced sample: peripheral blood. The chain is built from TRBV7-9 and TRBJ2-1, with 8 bases identical to TRBD2. The source of this sequence is a man aged 18 to 30 with acute or convalescent COVID-19. CDR3 sequence (DNA): TGTGCCAGCAGCTCCCTCGGACTAGCCAATGAGCAGTTCTTC. Amino acids: CASSSLGLANEQFF.